In this sample, the clone carrying this T cell receptor (beta chain) turned up many times. Its antigen is unidentified. This entry belongs to a study of T-cell reconstitution after alpha-beta-depleted transplantation in children. The authors prepared the TCRbeta library with unique molecular identifiers. TCRdb used MiXCR to reprocess the PCR reads, holding one entry per CDR3 protein. Of fewer than 350,000 distinct CDR3 sequences in the sample, 11% are singletons; the top ten hold around a quarter. V lost 0 bases and J lost 3, with 10 bases in between. The CDR3 length is 14 residues. CDR1 and CDR2 (germline): SGHRS, YFSETQ. Study-wide points: Recipient T cells and thymic progenitors that survived gave rise to the high TCRbeta diversity observed at day 60 in some patients. There were reportedly several hundred expanded graft clones from which alpha-beta T cells came about two months after transplant. Newly produced T cells mostly accounted for T-cell counts and diversity one year post-transplant.

V usage is TRBV5-1 and J usage is TRBJ2-7, with D maybe TRBD1 (5 bases). The receptor was derived from a male patient aged 2-10 years who had a stem cell transplant for chronic granulomatous disease, so the T cells may come from the graft donor. The specimen was peripheral blood, collected 180 days after TCRalphabeta/CD19-depleted stem cell transplant. The CDR3 DNA sequence: TGCGCCAGCAGCTTGGCCTTGCAGGGCTACGAGCAGTACTTC. Protein product: CASSLALQGYEQYF.